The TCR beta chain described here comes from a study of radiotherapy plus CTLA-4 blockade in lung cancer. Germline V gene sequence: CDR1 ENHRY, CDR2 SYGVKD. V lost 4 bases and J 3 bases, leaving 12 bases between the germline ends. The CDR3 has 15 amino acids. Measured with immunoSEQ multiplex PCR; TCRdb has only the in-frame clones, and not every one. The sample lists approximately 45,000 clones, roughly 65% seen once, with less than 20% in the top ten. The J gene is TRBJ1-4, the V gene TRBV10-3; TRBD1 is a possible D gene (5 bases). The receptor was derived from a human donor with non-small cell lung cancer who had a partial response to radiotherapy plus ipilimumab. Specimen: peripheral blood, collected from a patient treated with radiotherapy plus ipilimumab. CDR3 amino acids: CAISAHGGANEKLFF. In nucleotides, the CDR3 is TGTGCCATCAGTGCCCACGGGGGTGCTAATGAAAAACTGTTTTTT.